This paragraph reports one T cell receptor (beta chain). This record comes from a study of tumor T cells in aggressive B-cell lymphoma. The CDR3 runs 14 residues. V shed 4 bases and J 8 bases; nucleotides not matched to a gene: 3. Germline-derived CDR1 and CDR2 are ENHRY and SYGVKD. TCRdb's table, derived via immunoSEQ multiplex PCR, lists solely in-frame clones and lacks some. This sample has about 3,000 clones, with roughly 85% found just once. The receptor's source is an adult with diffuse large B cell lymphoma. Some clones in this sample may be carry-over from other donors' samples. The J gene is TRBJ1-6, the V gene TRBV10-3, with 9 nucleotides matching TRBD1. The sequenced material came from tumor tissue. CDR3 coding DNA: TGTGCCATCAGTGCGGGACAGGGAGATTCACCCCTCCACTTT. Amino acid sequence: CAISAGQGDSPLHF.